These T cell receptor beta chains were read from a single sample in a study of blood T cell repertoires in COVID-19. The data were produced by immunoSEQ multiplex PCR, yet TCRdb's version contains in-frame clones alone and is incomplete. The profile shows around 160,000 clones, under 90% of them singletons. Sequenced: peripheral blood. These receptor sequences come from a woman aged 80 or over with acute or convalescent COVID-19. Each CDR3 is given with its conserved first and last residue. Clone size is shown for a subset of rows, as once, few, many or a class of expanded clone.

j_gene: TRBJ1-5
v_gene: TRBV20-1
abundance: NA
CDR3aa: CSASSGDNQPQHF

j_gene: TRBJ1-1
v_gene: TRBV6-5
abundance: NA
CDR3aa: CASSYHLVTGPTEAFF

j_gene: TRBJ1-5
v_gene: TRBV9
abundance: NA
CDR3aa: CASSVSSNQPQHF

j_gene: TRBJ1-2
v_gene: TRBV18
abundance: NA
CDR3aa: CASSPGQGNYGYTF

j_gene: TRBJ1-2
v_gene: TRBV28
abundance: NA
CDR3aa: CASSFSGGEVNGYTF

j_gene: TRBJ2-1
v_gene: TRBV27
abundance: NA
CDR3aa: CASSLAGESYNEQFF

j_gene: TRBJ1-5
v_gene: TRBV12-3/TRBV12-4
abundance: NA
CDR3aa: CASSLTGEQPQHF

j_gene: TRBJ1-6
v_gene: TRBV18
abundance: NA
CDR3aa: CASSPLSQGGRYNSPLHF

j_gene: TRBJ2-5
v_gene: TRBV19
abundance: once
CDR3aa: CASSIIGTGKETQYF

j_gene: TRBJ2-7
v_gene: TRBV19
abundance: NA
CDR3aa: CASRFAGGPTYEQYF

j_gene: TRBJ1-4
v_gene: TRBV29-1
abundance: NA
CDR3aa: CSVGYRDSSHEKLFF

j_gene: TRBJ2-2
v_gene: TRBV10-3
abundance: NA
CDR3aa: CATWGGSSNTGELFF

j_gene: TRBJ2-2
v_gene: TRBV2
abundance: few
CDR3aa: CASRERQGASLTGELFF

j_gene: TRBJ1-5
v_gene: TRBV6-1
abundance: once
CDR3aa: CASSEPREPQHF

j_gene: TRBJ2-1
v_gene: TRBV5-1
abundance: NA
CDR3aa: CASSQGLAGENEQFF

j_gene: TRBJ2-1
v_gene: TRBV3-1/TRBV3-2
abundance: NA
CDR3aa: CASSQRGGSYNEQFF

j_gene: TRBJ1-2
v_gene: TRBV7-9
abundance: NA
CDR3aa: CASSFGLDGYTF

j_gene: TRBJ2-1
v_gene: TRBV27
abundance: NA
CDR3aa: CASRIRLAGGIRNEQFF

j_gene: TRBJ1-2
v_gene: TRBV18
abundance: NA
CDR3aa: CASSPQDRASYGYTF

j_gene: TRBJ2-3
v_gene: TRBV28
abundance: NA
CDR3aa: CASSLCSGTGTDTQYF

j_gene: TRBJ2-3
v_gene: TRBV9
abundance: NA
CDR3aa: CASSVDRTDTQYF

j_gene: TRBJ1-1
v_gene: TRBV2
abundance: NA
CDR3aa: CASRLTGTVVNTEAFF

j_gene: TRBJ2-7
v_gene: TRBV15
abundance: once
CDR3aa: CATSRDRWYEQYF

j_gene: TRBJ2-2
v_gene: TRBV5-6
abundance: NA
CDR3aa: CASSLGPQGTGELFF

j_gene: TRBJ1-4
v_gene: TRBV19
abundance: NA
CDR3aa: CASSMTGGEIHLFF

j_gene: TRBJ1-2
v_gene: TRBV2
abundance: NA
CDR3aa: CASSAEGTGRYGYTF

j_gene: TRBJ2-1
v_gene: TRBV10-3
abundance: NA
CDR3aa: CAIREREVPYNEQFF